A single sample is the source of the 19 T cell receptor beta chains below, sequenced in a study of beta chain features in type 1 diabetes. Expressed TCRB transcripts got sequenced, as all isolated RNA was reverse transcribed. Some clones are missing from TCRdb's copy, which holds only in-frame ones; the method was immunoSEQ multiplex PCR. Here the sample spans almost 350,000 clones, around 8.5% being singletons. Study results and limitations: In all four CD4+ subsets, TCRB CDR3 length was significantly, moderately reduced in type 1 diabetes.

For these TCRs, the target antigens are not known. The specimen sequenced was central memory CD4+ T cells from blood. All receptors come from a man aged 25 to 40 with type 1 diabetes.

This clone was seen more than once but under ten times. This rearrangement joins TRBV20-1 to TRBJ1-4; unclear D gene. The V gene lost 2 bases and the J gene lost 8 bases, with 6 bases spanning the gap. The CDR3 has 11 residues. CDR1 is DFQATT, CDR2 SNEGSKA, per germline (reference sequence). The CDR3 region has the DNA TGCAGTGCTAGAAGAGGAGAAAAACTGTTTTTT. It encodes CSARRGEKLFF.

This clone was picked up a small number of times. In DNA, the CDR3 is TGTGCCAGCAGCCCGGCTAGAGGATACACTGAAGCTTTCTTT. This encodes CASSPARGYTEAFF. V usage is TRBV9 and J usage is TRBJ1-1; D is unclear. This CDR3 is built from 14 residues. With 4 bases removed from V and 3 bases from J, the gap between germline ends came to 13 bases. Per germline, CDR1 SGDLS and CDR2 YYNGEE.

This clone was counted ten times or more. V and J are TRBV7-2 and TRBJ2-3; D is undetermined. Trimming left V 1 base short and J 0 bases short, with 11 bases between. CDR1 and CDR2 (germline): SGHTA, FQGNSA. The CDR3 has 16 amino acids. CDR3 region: CASSLVSVHSTDTQYF. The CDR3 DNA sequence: TGTGCCAGCAGCTTAGTTTCGGTGCATAGCACAGATACGCAGTATTTT.

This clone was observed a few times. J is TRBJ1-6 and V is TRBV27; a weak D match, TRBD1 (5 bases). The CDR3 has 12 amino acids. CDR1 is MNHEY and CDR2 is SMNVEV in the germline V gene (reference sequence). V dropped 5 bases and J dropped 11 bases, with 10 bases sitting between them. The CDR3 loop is CASSEGKAPLHF. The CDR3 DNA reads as TGTGCCAGCAGTGAGGGGAAGGCACCCCTCCACTTT.

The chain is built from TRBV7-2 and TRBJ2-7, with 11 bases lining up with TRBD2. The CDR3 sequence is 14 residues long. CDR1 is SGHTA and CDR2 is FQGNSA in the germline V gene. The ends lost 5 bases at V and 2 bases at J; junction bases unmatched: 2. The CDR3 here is CASSGTSGAYEQYF. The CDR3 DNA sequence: TGTGCCAGCAGCGGGACTAGCGGAGCCTACGAGCAGTACTTC.

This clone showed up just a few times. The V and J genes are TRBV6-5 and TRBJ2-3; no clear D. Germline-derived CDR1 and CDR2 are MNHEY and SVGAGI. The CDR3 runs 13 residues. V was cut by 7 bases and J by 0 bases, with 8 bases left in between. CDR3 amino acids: CASTSLSTDTQYF. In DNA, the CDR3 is TGTGCCAGCACCTCACTGAGCACAGATACGCAGTATTTT.

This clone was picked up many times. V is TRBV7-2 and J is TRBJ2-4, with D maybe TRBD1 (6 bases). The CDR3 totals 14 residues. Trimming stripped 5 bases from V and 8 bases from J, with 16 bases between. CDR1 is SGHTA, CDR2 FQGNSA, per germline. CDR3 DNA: TGTGCCAGCAGCCCACGCCCACAGGGAGACATTCAGTACTTC. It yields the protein CASSPRPQGDIQYF.

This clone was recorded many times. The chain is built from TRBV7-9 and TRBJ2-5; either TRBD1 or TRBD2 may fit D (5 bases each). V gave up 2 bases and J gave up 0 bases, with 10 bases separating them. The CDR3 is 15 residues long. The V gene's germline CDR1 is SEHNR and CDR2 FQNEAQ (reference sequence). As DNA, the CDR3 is TGTGCCAGCAGCTTATATATGGGGGACCAAGAGACCCAGTACTTC. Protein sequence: CASSLYMGDQETQYF. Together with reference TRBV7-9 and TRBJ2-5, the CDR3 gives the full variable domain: DTGVSQNPRHKITKRGQNVTFRCDPISEHNRLYWYRQTLGQGPEFLTYFQNEAQLEKSRLLSDRFSAERPKGSFSTLEIQRTEQGDSAMYLCASSLYMGDQETQYFGPGTRLLVL.

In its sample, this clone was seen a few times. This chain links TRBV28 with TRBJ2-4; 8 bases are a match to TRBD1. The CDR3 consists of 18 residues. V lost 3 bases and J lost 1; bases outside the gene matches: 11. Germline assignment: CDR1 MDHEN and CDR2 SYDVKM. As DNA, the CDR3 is TGTGCCAGCAGTTTGTGGGACAGGAGGATTGGGGCCAAAAACATTCAGTACTTC. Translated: CASSLWDRRIGAKNIQYF.

CDR3 in DNA: TGTGCCACCAGCAGAGATCTCGAAGTCGGATTCGGTCATCAGCCCCAGCATTTT. It translates to CATSRDLEVGFGHQPQHF. The chain combines TRBV15 with TRBJ1-5; D call uncertain. The CDR3 has 18 amino acids. The germline gives CDR1 LNHNV, CDR2 YYDKDF (reference sequence). Trimming took off 0 bases at V and 5 bases at J, with 20 bases between the two ends.

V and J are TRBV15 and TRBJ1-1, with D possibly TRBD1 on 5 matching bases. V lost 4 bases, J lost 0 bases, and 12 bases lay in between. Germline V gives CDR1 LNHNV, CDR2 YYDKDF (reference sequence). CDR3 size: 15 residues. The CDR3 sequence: CATSKSGTMNTEAFF. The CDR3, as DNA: TGTGCCACCAGCAAATCAGGGACCATGAACACTGAAGCTTTCTTT.

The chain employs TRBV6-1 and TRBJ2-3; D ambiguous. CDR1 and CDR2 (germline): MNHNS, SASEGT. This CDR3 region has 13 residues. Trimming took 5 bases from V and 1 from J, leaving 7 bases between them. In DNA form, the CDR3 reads TGTGCCAGCAGTTTCCTGGGCACAGATACGCAGTATTTT. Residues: CASSFLGTDTQYF.

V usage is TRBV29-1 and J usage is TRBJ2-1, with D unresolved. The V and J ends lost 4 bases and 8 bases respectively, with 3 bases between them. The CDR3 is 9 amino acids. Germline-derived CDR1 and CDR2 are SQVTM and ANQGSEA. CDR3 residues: CSVAYEQFF. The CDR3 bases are TGCAGCGTTGCTTATGAGCAGTTCTTC.

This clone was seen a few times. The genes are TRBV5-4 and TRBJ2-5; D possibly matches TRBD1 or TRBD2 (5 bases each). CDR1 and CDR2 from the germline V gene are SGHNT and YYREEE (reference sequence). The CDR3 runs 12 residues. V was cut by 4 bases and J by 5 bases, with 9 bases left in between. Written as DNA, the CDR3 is TGTGCCAGCAGCGAGGGGATGGAGACCCAGTACTTC. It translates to CASSEGMETQYF.

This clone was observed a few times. The DNA for the CDR3 is TGTGCCAGCAGCTCACAGGGTTTTTTGGCGACCCAGTACTTC. Protein sequence: CASSSQGFLATQYF. The chain employs TRBV7-2 and TRBJ2-5; D might be TRBD1 (6 bases). Trimming left V 4 bases short and J 7 bases short, with 16 bases between. The length of the CDR3 is 14 residues. Germline V CDR1 and CDR2: SGHTA, FQGNSA. Supplemented by reference TRBV7-2 and TRBJ2-5, the full variable domain reads GAGVSQSPSNKVTEKGKDVELRCDPISGHTALYWYRQSLGQGLEFLIYFQGNSAPDKSGLPSDRFSAERTGGSVSTLTIQRTQQEDSAVYLCASSSQGFLATQYFGPGTRLLVL.

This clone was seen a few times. CDR3 region: CASSLASGYYSNQPQHF. The CDR3 nucleotides read TGTGCCAGCAGCTTAGCGTCCGGGTATTATAGCAATCAGCCCCAGCATTTT. The rearrangement joins TRBV7-2 to TRBJ1-5; D unresolved. V was trimmed by 0 bases and J by 0 bases, leaving 12 bases between them. Germline V gene lookup returns CDR1 SGHTA and CDR2 FQGNSA. The CDR3 covers 17 residues.

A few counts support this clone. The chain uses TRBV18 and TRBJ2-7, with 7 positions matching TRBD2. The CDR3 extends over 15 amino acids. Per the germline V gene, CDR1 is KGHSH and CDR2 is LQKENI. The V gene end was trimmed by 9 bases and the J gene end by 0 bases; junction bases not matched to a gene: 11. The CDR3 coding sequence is TGTGCCAGAAAAAGACGGGGGGTCTACTCCTACGAGCAGTACTTC. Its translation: CARKRRGVYSYEQYF.

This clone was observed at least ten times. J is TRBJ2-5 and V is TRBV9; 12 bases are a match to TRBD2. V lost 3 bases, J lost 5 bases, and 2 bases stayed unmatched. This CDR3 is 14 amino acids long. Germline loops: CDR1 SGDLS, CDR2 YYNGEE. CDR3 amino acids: CASSGLAGAETQYF. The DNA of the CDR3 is TGTGCCAGCAGCGGACTAGCGGGGGCGGAGACCCAGTACTTC.

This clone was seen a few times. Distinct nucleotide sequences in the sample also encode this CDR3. The CDR3 loop is CAWSVDSNQPQHF. The CDR3 nucleotides read TGTGCCTGGAGTGTAGATAGCAATCAGCCCCAGCATTTT. The chain couples TRBV30 to TRBJ1-5, with D unclear. Germline assignment: CDR1 GTSNPN and CDR2 SVGIG (reference sequence). There are 13 residues in the CDR3. The V and J ends lost 0 bases and 0 bases respectively, with 3 bases between them.